This section outlines one T cell receptor beta chain sequence together with its context. Its antigen is not known. Assay used: immunoSEQ multiplex PCR; TCRdb lists only in-frame clones, some missing. Counted here are some 93,000 clones, 85% to 90% occurring once; the ten biggest clones make up around 11%. Germline V CDR1 and CDR2: LNHNV, YYDKDF (reference sequence). CDR3 length equals 15 residues. Trimming removed 3 bases from V and 0 bases from J, with 8 bases in between. This specimen comes from a study of PD-1 blockade in classical Hodgkin lymphoma. Study summary: The patients were dosed with nivolumab 3 mg/kg, infused intravenously every 2 weeks.

Each patient's relapse followed autologous stem cell transplantation, and brentuximab vedotin exposure varied. Points from the study as a whole: The study found complete responders had baseline diversity similar to newly diagnosed patients. Diversity in CD4+ TCRs, unlike that measured in CD8+ TCRs, had risen significantly by C4D1.

This specimen consisted of peripheral blood mononuclear cells (PBMCs), obtained before the second cycle of nivolumab. This chain uses TRBV15 with TRBJ1-4; D not certain. The receptor's source is a human donor with classical Hodgkin lymphoma. The CDR3 DNA follows: TGTGCCACCAGCAGGCCACTACCAACTAATGAAAAACTGTTTTTT. Amino acid sequence: CATSRPLPTNEKLFF.